A selection of T cell receptor beta chains follows, all from one sample in a study of long-term antiretroviral therapy in people with HIV. Measured with immunoSEQ multiplex PCR; TCRdb has only the in-frame clones, and not every one. The sample has over 35,000 clones, 65% to 90% seen once; the top ten hold about 5%. This specimen consisted of unsorted PBMCs, obtained 1.5 years after starting antiretroviral therapy. The receptors were sampled from a man younger than 30 with HIV. Both conserved end residues are part of each CDR3. The D gene is left open where the match is weak.

TRBD1	TRBV4-3	CASSPRGQGDYATNEKLFF
.	TRBV4-1	CASSQGSVYNEQFF
TRBD2	TRBV5-6	CASSLDAGVGTDTQYF
.	TRBV7-2	CASSISRDQPQHF
.	TRBV5-1	CASSLGTPGTDTQYF
TRBD1	TRBV9	CASSVDGTGGQYEQYF
TRBD1	TRBV19	CASSSDRANQPQHF
.	TRBV30	CAWARIYNEQFF
TRBD1	TRBV11-2	CASSLHRDRGHEQYF
TRBD2	TRBV18	CASSPLGAGGNTQYF
.	TRBV23-1	CASRTFGGSRYNEQFF
.	TRBV7-2	CASSYDSIYGYTF
.	TRBV7-7	CASSTRVGGPSNEQFF
TRBD2	TRBV6-1	CASSETSGGPYEQYF
.	TRBV10-3	CAISESNGGNEQFF
.	TRBV27	CASSLSGTYGYTF
.	TRBV27	CASRRARNTGELFF
.	TRBV7-9	CASSLTDSYNEQFF
TRBD1	TRBV7-6	CASSLGGTGLYEQYF
TRBD1	TRBV28	CASSGQGSNQPQHF
.	TRBV28	CASSPHGGGNTIYF
.	TRBV7-2	CASSLTSLHKANEQFF
TRBD1	TRBV25-1	CASSDRGTGVTNEKLFF
TRBD2	TRBV7-9	CASSLSPSGKQYF
TRBD1	TRBV15	CATSSRTGPNTEAFF
.	TRBV10-3	CAISGPPSSYEQYF
.	TRBV6-1	CASSWEASYEQYF
TRBD2	TRBV19	CASTPRVGGEQYF
.	TRBV27	CASSPTNTRNEQFF
TRBD2	TRBV7-2	CASSLRTSGSNEQFF
.	TRBV7-9	CASSALTSSTGELFF
TRBD2	TRBV7-6	CASSPTSGGDEQYF
TRBD1	TRBV28	CASSDPGQGYNEQFF
.	TRBV5-1	CASSRVQGGIDNEQFF
TRBD2	TRBV28	CASSSLRTSGKNEQFF
.	TRBV7-2	CASSPDWTDTQYF
TRBD2	TRBV4-3	CASSQEGDGGGYNEQFF
.	TRBV5-1	CASSLAERNYGYTF
.	TRBV5-6	CASSLQGSYEQYF
.	TRBV19	CASSIVGTSNQPQHF
.	TRBV27	CASSSTVGTGPEKLFF
TRBD2	TRBV6-5	CASSSGGRYNEQFF
.	TRBV4-3	CASSPGQGPDTQYF
.	TRBV11-3	CASSRSQGEQFF
.	TRBV6-6	CASSYKAGSYEQYF
TRBD1	TRBV5-4	CASSLGQGADTQYF
.	TRBV27	CASSLEGFGATNEKLFF
.	TRBV29-1	CSVEGMDSSMDQETQYF
TRBD2	TRBV6-5	CASSYTSGSYEQYF
.	TRBV6-5	CASSYTSAPKETQYF
.	TRBV28	CASRGGGGHYEQYF
.	TRBV10-2	CASSETPSPRGEQFF
.	TRBV29-1	CSVLGDDYEQYF
.	TRBV9	CASSVDSNSNQPQHF
.	TRBV6-6	CASSYEGTGGYTF
.	TRBV28	CASSPAGTRETEAFF
TRBD2	TRBV5-4	CASSLPGGVKKTQYF
TRBD2	TRBV18	CASSPGLAGSTYEQYF
TRBD1	TRBV5-4	CASSQTGGSSYEQYF
.	TRBV4-3	CASSQWVGMNTEAFF